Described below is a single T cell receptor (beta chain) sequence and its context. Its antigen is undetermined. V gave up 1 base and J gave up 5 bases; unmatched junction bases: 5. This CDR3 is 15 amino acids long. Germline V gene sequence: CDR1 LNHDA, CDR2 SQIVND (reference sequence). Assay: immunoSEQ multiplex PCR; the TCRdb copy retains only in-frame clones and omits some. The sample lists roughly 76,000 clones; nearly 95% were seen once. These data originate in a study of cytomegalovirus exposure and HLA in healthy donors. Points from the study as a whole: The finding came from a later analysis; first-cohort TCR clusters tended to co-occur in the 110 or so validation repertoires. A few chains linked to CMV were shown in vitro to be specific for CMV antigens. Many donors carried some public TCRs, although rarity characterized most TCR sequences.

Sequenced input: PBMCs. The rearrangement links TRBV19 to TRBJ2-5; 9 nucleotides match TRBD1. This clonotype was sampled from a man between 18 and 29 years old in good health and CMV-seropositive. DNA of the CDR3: TGTGCCAGTAGTATAGGGGGGACAGGGCGTGAGACCCAGTACTTC. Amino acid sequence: CASSIGGTGRETQYF.